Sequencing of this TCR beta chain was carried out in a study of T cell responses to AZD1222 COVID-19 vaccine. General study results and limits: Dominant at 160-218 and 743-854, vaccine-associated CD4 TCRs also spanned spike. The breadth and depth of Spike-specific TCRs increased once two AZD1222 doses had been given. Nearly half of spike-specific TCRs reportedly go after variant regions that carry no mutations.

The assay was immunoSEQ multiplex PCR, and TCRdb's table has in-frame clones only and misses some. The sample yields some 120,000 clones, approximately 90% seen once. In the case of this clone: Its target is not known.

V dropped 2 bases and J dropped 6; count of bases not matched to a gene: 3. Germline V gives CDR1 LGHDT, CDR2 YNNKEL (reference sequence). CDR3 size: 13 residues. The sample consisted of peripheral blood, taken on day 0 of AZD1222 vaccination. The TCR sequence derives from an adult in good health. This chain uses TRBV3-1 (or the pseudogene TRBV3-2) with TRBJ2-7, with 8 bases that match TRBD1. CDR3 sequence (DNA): TGTGCCAGCAGCCAAAGGACAGGGTTCGAGCAGTACTTC. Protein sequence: CASSQRTGFEQYF.